These T cell receptor beta chains were read from a single sample in a study of blood T cells in healthy people across ages. One entry per CDR3 protein results from TCRdb running MiXCR on the 5' RACE reads. The profile covers over 1,500,000 distinct CDR3 sequences, with 49% appearing a single time and approximately 2.1% taken by the ten largest. Sequences were obtained from blood. These TCRs come from a woman between 35 and 50 years old in good health. Both conserved end residues are part of each CDR3. A D gene is named only where the DNA matches it firmly. The listing skips clone size in some rows; elsewhere it reads once, few, many or a size class.

CDR3nt: TGCAGCGTGGAAAAGGACAGGCCGAACACTGAAGCTTTCTTT; CDR3aa: CSVEKDRPNTEAFF; d_gene: TRBD1; j_gene: TRBJ1-1; abundance: few; v_gene: TRBV29-1
CDR3nt: TGTGCCAGCAGCCAGGGGACACAATCAAACTATGGCTACACCTTC; CDR3aa: CASSQGTQSNYGYTF; d_gene: -; j_gene: TRBJ1-2; abundance: -; v_gene: TRBV3-1
CDR3nt: TGTGCCAGCAGTGGGACAGAAAGCTCCTATAATTCACCCCTCCACTTT; CDR3aa: CASSGTESSYNSPLHF; d_gene: -; j_gene: TRBJ1-6; abundance: -; v_gene: TRBV6-1
CDR3nt: TGCGCCAGCAGGGCCGACACGAGTAATCAGCCCCAGCATTTT; CDR3aa: CASRADTSNQPQHF; d_gene: -; j_gene: TRBJ1-5; abundance: -; v_gene: TRBV5-1
CDR3nt: TGTGCCAGCAGTTACATAGGACAGGCAAACTACGAGCAGTACTTC; CDR3aa: CASSYIGQANYEQYF; d_gene: TRBD1; j_gene: TRBJ2-7; abundance: once; v_gene: TRBV6-2/TRBV6-3
CDR3nt: TGCGCCAGCAGCTTGTGGGGGACTAGCGGGGGGTCCTACGAGCAGTACTTC; CDR3aa: CASSLWGTSGGSYEQYF; d_gene: TRBD2; j_gene: TRBJ2-7; abundance: -; v_gene: TRBV5-1
CDR3nt: TGTGCCAGCAGCGCCGGGACTAGCGTTTTAGAGCAGTACTTC; CDR3aa: CASSAGTSVLEQYF; d_gene: TRBD2; j_gene: TRBJ2-7; abundance: few; v_gene: TRBV5-6
CDR3nt: TGTGCCAGCTCACCACTGGGGACTAGGGGATCGGATACGCAGTATTTT; CDR3aa: CASSPLGTRGSDTQYF; d_gene: TRBD2; j_gene: TRBJ2-3; abundance: -; v_gene: TRBV18
CDR3nt: TGTGCCAGCAGCTTAGGTGGTAGAGGGCAGGGGGTCTACGAGCAGTACTTC; CDR3aa: CASSLGGRGQGVYEQYF; d_gene: TRBD1; j_gene: TRBJ2-7; abundance: -; v_gene: TRBV7-2
CDR3nt: TGTGCCAGCAGCGTAGAGCCCGAGGGAGTTGGCTACACCTTC; CDR3aa: CASSVEPEGVGYTF; d_gene: -; j_gene: TRBJ1-2; abundance: few; v_gene: TRBV9
CDR3nt: TGCAGTGCTAGATCTGTTCACAAGCAAGAGACCCAGTACTTC; CDR3aa: CSARSVHKQETQYF; d_gene: -; j_gene: TRBJ2-5; abundance: -; v_gene: TRBV20-1